The present TCR beta chain was sequenced within a study of human T cells and chemical hapten exposure (dated by TCRdb to the early 2020s). About the investigation overall: For sensitization, 2% DPC in acetone was applied to a 2 cm by 2 cm area of upper inner arm skin. Patients additionally received weekly therapeutic DPC doses to the scalp throughout the approximately 25-week study period. Patch tests used Finn chambers with 0.01% DPC on the upper back, scored after 6 days by International Contact Dermatitis Research Group standards. The mostly female patient cohort included alopecia areata with under or over 50% scalp involvement, alopecia totalis and alopecia universalis. Libraries were pooled for sequencing, and per-sample TCR yields varied mainly because of small differences in library volumes within the pool. Peripheral blood TCR repertoire changes were tracked in vivo in alopecia patients during primary and secondary sensitization to the hapten diphenylcyclopropenone (DPC). Blood was sampled from patients pre-sensitization (week 0) and at 2, 6 and about 24 weeks after DPC sensitization. For TCR sequencing, blood came from over 25 alopecia patients at anywhere from one to four time points (pre-sensitization, 2, 6 and 24 weeks). Here is what the overall study found, with its caveats: All patients had alopecia, a presumed autoimmune disease, so their immune response might differ from that of healthy individuals. Compared with pre-sensitization or healthy control sets, expanded TCRs formed significantly more large CDR3 similarity clusters, which is consistent with antigen-driven responses. After repeated subsampling, the strength of the expansion versus patch-test correlation and the threshold at which it became significant changed. No change with DPC sensitization was found in the number of TCRs above 1 in 1000 frequency, and no evidence of global repertoire structure alterations was found. Patch test score was positively correlated with the number of PT1 expanded TCRs, with significance at thresholds 8, 16 and 32 but not at 4.

Taken from the germline V gene, the CDR1 and CDR2 loops are MNHNS and SASEGT. The CDR3 starts with the cysteine, ends with the phenylalanine, and has 15 residues. Just CDR3 DNA is preserved here, 45 bases in frame from base 1. Clipping removes 2 bases from V and 7 bases from J, with 3 as the unmatched junction base count. Libraries came from RACE. This sample was sequenced with a NextSeq 500. Library preparation attached unique molecular identifiers to individual cDNA molecules for quantitative, reproducible TCR counting. For every blood RNA sample, sequencing covered both the TCR alpha and TCR beta chains. On the study's bioinformatics: Samples had a median of approximately 93,000 TCRs, with a range from about 20,000 to 690,600. V, J and CDR3 annotation of the TCR reads was performed with the Decombinator software suite. To make PS versus PT1 abundance plots, every sample was subsampled to the same number of TCRs (28,000). Expanded TCRs were defined as absent before sensitization and observed at least eight times at the 2-week time point. Starting from the raw public reads, TCRdb applied fastp trimming at Q25, assembled clones with MiXCR and retained in-frame beta chains. Entries that share a CDR3 protein sequence are merged under the most common genes and DNA. The V and J calls and clone size come from TCRdb's table, not from the authors' own analysis. The sample table lists more than 100,000 distinct CDR3 sequences, around 11% of them with a count of one. Around 2.5% of the sample comes from the top ten.

A note on this clonotype: The target of this receptor is not known. Base quality data are lacking; no much larger clone is found one base away.

What this sample's time point label stands for: patch test 3, about 24 weeks after DPC sensitization. What the treatment or condition label conveys for this sample: therapeutic diphenylcyclopropenone sensitization with weekly scalp DPC. At every patch-test visit, the blood draw took place before the patch test was put on. To be eligible, patients had to be aged 18 to 70, diagnosed with alopecia and judged suitable for DPC therapy, while pregnant patients were excluded. Unfractionated whole blood was collected in Tempus Blood RNA tubes, and total RNA was extracted from that blood. The clonotype comes from a woman between 45 and 65 years old with alopecia areata. Some clones in this sample may be carry-over from other donors' samples. The sequence links TRBV6-1 to TRBJ2-1, with 12 central nucleotides matching TRBD1. Sample: whole blood, taken in connection with sensitization to the hapten diphenylcyclopropenone (DPC). The base sequence is TGTGCCAGCAGTGAAAGGGGACAGGGGGCAAATGAGCAGTTCTTC. Translated, this is CASSERGQGANEQFF.